The 9 T cell receptor beta chains listed next were all sequenced from one sample in a study of T cells in Graves' hyperthyroidism and ophthalmopathy. Researchers amplified the TCR beta CDR3 regions from RNA transcripts. The HTBI set primed first-round TCR CDR3 RT-PCR. MiXCR, run by TCRdb on the multiplex PCR reads, gives a single entry per CDR3 protein. The profile covers a few hundred thousand distinct CDR3 sequences, with approximately 48% appearing a single time and about 45% taken by the ten largest. Sequencing used peripheral blood or thyroid tissue (not recorded which). These receptors were taken from an adult woman with Graves' disease, either hyperthyroidism or ophthalmopathy (not recorded which).

V is TRBV6-5 and J is TRBJ1-4; possible D gene TRBD1, 5 bases. Between the trimmed V and J ends, which lost 6 bases and 4 bases, there was a span of 15 bases. CDR1 and CDR2 from the germline V gene are MNHEY and SVGAGI. The CDR3 runs 15 residues. For the CDR3, the DNA is TGTGCCAGCAGCTCGATTAGGGGCGTTAATGAAAAACTGTTTTTT. It translates to CASSSIRGVNEKLFF.

This clonotype was observed many times. The chain links TRBV20-1 to TRBJ2-7; TRBD2 matches 8 bases. Germline CDR1 and CDR2: DFQATT and SNEGSKA (reference sequence). Trimming cost V 6 bases and J 3 bases; bases outside gene matches: 10. This CDR3 has 14 amino acids. The CDR3 sequence is CSAGLSGRNYEQYF. CDR3 DNA sequence: TGCAGTGCAGGGTTGAGCGGGAGAAACTACGAGCAGTACTTC.

A note on this clonotype: Being one base from a much bigger clone, this may be a read error. This chain joins TRBV12-3 or TRBV12-4 and TRBJ1-4; 7 bases line up with TRBD1. CDR3 length: 15 residues. In DNA form, the CDR3 reads TGTGCCGGCAGTCCGGGGAACAGGGGAACAGAAAAACTGTTTTTT. Its protein product is CAGSPGNRGTEKLFF.

This clonotype was observed many times. The DNA for the CDR3 is TGCAGTGCTAGAGATTTAATAGGGGGGGAGACCCAGTACTTC. Its translation: CSARDLIGGETQYF. The chain is built from TRBV20-1 and TRBJ2-5, with D perhaps being TRBD1 or TRBD2 (6 bases each). Trimming pared 0 bases from V and 5 bases from J, leaving 13 bases between. Germline CDR1 DFQATT, CDR2 SNEGSKA (reference sequence). The CDR3 is 14 amino acids.

The CDR3 here is CASSYSKGIDVGQETQYF. CDR3 nucleotides: TGTGCCAGCAGTTACTCGAAAGGGATTGACGTTGGCCAAGAGACCCAGTACTTC. V usage is TRBV6-6 and J usage is TRBJ2-5; D gene unclear. The CDR3 is made up of 18 amino acids. Trimming pared 0 bases from V and 1 base from J, leaving 18 bases between. Germline lookup yields CDR1 MNHNY and CDR2 SVGAGI (reference sequence).

This clonotype was detected only once. V and J are TRBV20-1 and TRBJ2-7; 10 bases line up with TRBD2. Germline CDR1 and CDR2: DFQATT and SNEGSKA (reference sequence). V trimming: 2 bases; J trimming: 4 bases; junction bases outside the gene matches: 8. This CDR3 spans 15 amino acids. The CDR3 spells CSARSAFSGRYEQYF. CDR3 coding DNA: TGCAGTGCTAGATCTGCCTTTAGCGGGAGGTACGAGCAGTACTTC.

This rearrangement joins TRBV11-1 to TRBJ2-7, with D possibly being TRBD2 (5 bases). The CDR3 runs 13 residues. CDR1 SGHAT and CDR2 FQDESV come from the germline V gene (reference sequence). Trimming cost V 10 bases and J 2 bases, with 15 bases left between them. CDR3 in amino acids: CATGHGLTYEQYF. The CDR3, as DNA: TGTGCCACAGGTCACGGACTGACCTACGAGCAGTACTTC.

This clonotype was observed a few times. The rearrangement joins TRBV27 to TRBJ1-2; possible D gene TRBD1, 6 bases. Deletions cut 5 bases from V and 8 bases from J, with 15 bases between. Germline assignment: CDR1 MNHEY and CDR2 SMNVEV (reference sequence). The length of the CDR3 is 13 residues. The DNA of the CDR3 is TGTGCCAGCAGTATAAGGGGGACCGTGGGCTACACCTTC. Encoded protein: CASSIRGTVGYTF.

There are many counts of this clonotype. V is TRBV10-3 and J is TRBJ2-5; maybe TRBD2 (6 bases). V lost 7 bases and J lost 3, with 12 bases in between. CDR1 ENHRY and CDR2 SYGVKD come from the germline V gene. The CDR3 covers 13 residues. The CDR3 sequence is CAITEAGEETQYF. DNA of the CDR3: TGTGCCATCACCGAAGCGGGTGAAGAGACCCAGTACTTC.